The TCR beta chain under discussion was sequenced for a study of blood T cell repertoires in COVID-19. About the study: Whether acute or convalescent, the COVID-19 samples came from the United States, Italy and Spain.

The table came from immunoSEQ multiplex PCR; TCRdb's copy has only in-frame clones and leaves some out. This repertoire shows hundreds of thousands of clones, roughly 90% found once; its top ten account for 1.5% to 2%. The clonotype was recovered from a woman aged 25 to 39 with COVID-19, enrolled during active disease. The specimen was peripheral blood.

The CDR3 region is CASSTGGVFNSPLHF. Written as DNA, the CDR3 is TGTGCCAGTAGTACAGGGGGCGTTTTTAATTCACCCCTCCACTTT. The rearrangement uses TRBV19 and TRBJ1-6; 8 nucleotides align to TRBD1. There are 15 residues in the CDR3. Germline V gene lookup returns CDR1 LNHDA and CDR2 SQIVND (reference sequence). V dropped 4 bases and J dropped 6; count of bases not matched to a gene: 5.